Presented here are 10 T cell receptor beta chains from one specimen sequenced in a study of CD8 T cells in ankylosing spondylitis. Notes on the study in general: A TCR beta motif of under ten highly homologous variants appeared characteristic of ankylosing spondylitis blood.

Via MiXCR, TCRdb re-called the 5' RACE reads, giving one row per CDR3 protein. The table records fewer than 250,000 distinct CDR3 sequences, approximately 16% of them present only once. The antigens of these receptors remain unknown. The material sequenced was blood, either unsorted or a sorted T cell fraction (not recorded which). The receptors were gathered from a male donor with ankylosing spondylitis.

The gene calls are TRBV27 and TRBJ2-3; the D call may be TRBD1 or TRBD2 (5 bases each). The CDR3 runs to 13 residues. V shed 6 bases and J shed 1 base, with 8 bases lying between them. Per germline, CDR1 MNHEY and CDR2 SMNVEV (reference sequence). For the CDR3, the DNA is TGTGCCAGCAGGGGGCGGGGCACAGATACGCAGTATTTT. Protein: CASRGRGTDTQYF.

The table lists this clonotype with a few counts. The chain has TRBV3-1 and TRBJ2-2; 7 bases fit TRBD2. CDR3 size: 15 residues. Germline V gene data show CDR1 as LGHDT and CDR2 as YNNKEL (reference sequence). V shed 6 bases, J shed 1 base, and the junction held 5 bases outside the gene matches. The CDR3 DNA reads TGTGCCAGCAGAACGACTAGCAAGAACACCGGGGAGCTGTTTTTT. This translates into CASRTTSKNTGELFF.

Ten or more counts support this clonotype. The rearrangement uses TRBV20-1 and TRBJ1-1, with 7 bases fitting TRBD1. J gave up 4 bases and V 7 bases, and 18 bases lay outside the gene matches. CDR3 size: 16 residues. Germline V CDR1 and CDR2: DFQATT, SNEGSKA (reference sequence). In DNA, the CDR3 is TGCAGTGTTTCACTCATCCCGGACAGGCTAGCCACTGAAGCTTTCTTT. This codes for CSVSLIPDRLATEAFF.

This clonotype was seen only a few times. J is TRBJ2-3 and V is TRBV27; the match to TRBD2 covers 10 bases. The CDR3 extends over 15 amino acids. Trimming cost V 6 bases and J 0 bases; bases outside gene matches: 3. CDR1 is MNHEY and CDR2 is SMNVEV in the germline V gene (reference sequence). The CDR3 nucleotides are TGTGCCAGCAGACCTAGCGGGGGTAGCACAGATACGCAGTATTTT. As protein: CASRPSGGSTDTQYF.

The rearrangement uses TRBV7-9 and TRBJ2-1; D not resolved. V was trimmed by 3 bases and J by 7 bases, leaving 10 bases between them. The CDR3 length is 13 residues. Germline CDR1 reads SEHNR; CDR2 reads FQNEAQ (reference sequence). As DNA, the CDR3 is TGTGCCAGCAGCTTGACCGCCTGGAATGAGCAGTTCTTC. As protein: CASSLTAWNEQFF.

The gene calls are TRBV7-9 and TRBJ2-3; 8 bases are a match to TRBD1. Germline V gene data show CDR1 as SEHNR and CDR2 as FQNEAQ (reference sequence). There are 13 residues in the CDR3. With 4 bases clipped from V and 6 bases from J, the junction kept 3 bases outside the gene matches. CDR3 protein: CASSSDRADTQYF. In nucleotides, the CDR3 is TGTGCCAGCAGCTCGGACAGGGCTGATACGCAGTATTTT. The full variable domain, with the rest looked up from reference TRBV7-9 and TRBJ2-3, is DTGVSQNPRHKITKRGQNVTFRCDPISEHNRLYWYRQTLGQGPEFLTYFQNEAQLEKSRLLSDRFSAERPKGSFSTLEIQRTEQGDSAMYLCASSSDRADTQYFGPGTRLTVL.

This clonotype appeared a few times. The J gene is TRBJ2-3, the V gene TRBV12-3 or TRBV12-4; 7 nucleotides agree with TRBD2. V was pared by 3 bases and J by 2 bases, with 8 bases of the junction left unmatched. CDR3 length equals 16 residues. In DNA form, the CDR3 reads TGTGCCAGCAGTTTTGTTGCGGGAGATCCCACAGATACGCAGTATTTT. The encoded protein is CASSFVAGDPTDTQYF.

In its sample, this clonotype was seen a few times. The J gene is TRBJ2-7, the V gene TRBV24-1, with D maybe TRBD2 (6 bases). Germline CDR1 and CDR2: KGHDR and SFDVKD. V shed 1 base and J shed 6 bases, with 21 bases lying between them. The CDR3 covers 17 residues. CDR3 sequence (DNA): TGTGCCACCAGTGATTTCTTGGGGCCCTCCGGGAGTGGCGAGCAGTACTTC. This codes for CATSDFLGPSGSGEQYF.

The J gene is TRBJ2-7, the V gene TRBV10-3, with 9 bases identical to TRBD2. Germline CDR1 is ENHRY and CDR2 is SYGVKD. This CDR3 has 16 amino acids. V shed 2 bases, J shed 2 bases, and the junction held 7 bases outside the gene matches. Here the CDR3 reads CAISEPGLAGTYEQYF. DNA for the CDR3: TGTGCCATCAGTGAGCCGGGTCTAGCGGGAACCTACGAGCAGTACTTC.

This clonotype was seen only a few times. This rearrangement joins TRBV12-3 or TRBV12-4 to TRBJ1-3; D is uncertain. CDR3 length: 15 amino acids. The V and J ends lost 2 bases and 0 bases respectively, with 8 bases between them. The CDR3 DNA reads as TGTGCCAGCAGTTTAATGGCGGTCTCTGGAAACACCATATATTTT. Protein sequence: CASSLMAVSGNTIYF.